The clone carrying this T cell receptor beta chain was counted many times. Its target is not known. TCR beta CDR3 regions were amplified from RNA. The HTBI primer set was used in a first-round RT-PCR of the TCR CDR3. One entry per CDR3 protein, called by TCRdb with MiXCR from the multiplex PCR reads. The data hold 650,000 to 750,000 distinct CDR3 sequences, with around 15% observed a single time. Stable Graves' hyperthyroidism denoted no ophthalmopathy progression over 18 months. The data stem from a study of T cells in Graves' hyperthyroidism and ophthalmopathy. Study-wide results and caveats: The blood repertoire included most of the expanded thyroid clonotypes above 0.001. The model predicted ophthalmopathy a median roughly 6.5 months before onset.

The CDR3 has 15 residues. CDR1 LGHDT and CDR2 YNNKEL come from the germline V gene (reference sequence). J lost 5 bases, V lost 4 bases, and 8 bases had no gene match. The chain combines TRBV3-1 with TRBJ2-5; 9 nucleotides match TRBD2. Sequencing was performed on blood. The origin of this receptor is a woman aged 18 to 35 with Graves' hyperthyroidism. In DNA, the CDR3 is TGTGCCAGCAGCCTTCGTAGCGGGAGAACCGAGACCCAGTACTTC. Its translation: CASSLRSGRTETQYF.